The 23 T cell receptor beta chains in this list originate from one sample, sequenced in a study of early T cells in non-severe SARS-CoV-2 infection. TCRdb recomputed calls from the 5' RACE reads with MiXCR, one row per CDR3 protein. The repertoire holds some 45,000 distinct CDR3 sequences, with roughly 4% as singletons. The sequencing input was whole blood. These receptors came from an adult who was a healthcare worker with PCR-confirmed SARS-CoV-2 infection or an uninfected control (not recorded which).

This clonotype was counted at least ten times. The CDR3 region is CAGLAEHTDTQYF. DNA of the CDR3: TGTGCCGGACTAGCGGAGCACACAGATACGCAGTATTTT. The V and J genes are TRBV30 and TRBJ2-3, with TRBD2 matching 10 bases. Germline V gives CDR1 GTSNPN, CDR2 SVGIG (reference sequence). This CDR3 is built from 13 residues. J was trimmed by 2 bases and V by 8 bases; bases with no gene match: 4.

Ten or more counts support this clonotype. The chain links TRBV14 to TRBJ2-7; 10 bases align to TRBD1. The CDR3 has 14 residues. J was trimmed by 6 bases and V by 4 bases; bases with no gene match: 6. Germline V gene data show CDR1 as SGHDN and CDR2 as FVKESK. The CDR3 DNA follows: TGTGCCAGCAGCCCTCGGACAGGGGGGGGCGAGCAGTACTTC. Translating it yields CASSPRTGGGEQYF.

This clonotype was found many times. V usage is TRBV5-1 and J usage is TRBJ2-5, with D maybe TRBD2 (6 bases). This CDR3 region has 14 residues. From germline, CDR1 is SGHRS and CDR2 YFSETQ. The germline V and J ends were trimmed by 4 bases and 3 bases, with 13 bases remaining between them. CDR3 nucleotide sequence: TGCGCCAGCAGCCCGGACGGAGGGGAAGAGACCCAGTACTTC. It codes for CASSPDGGEETQYF.

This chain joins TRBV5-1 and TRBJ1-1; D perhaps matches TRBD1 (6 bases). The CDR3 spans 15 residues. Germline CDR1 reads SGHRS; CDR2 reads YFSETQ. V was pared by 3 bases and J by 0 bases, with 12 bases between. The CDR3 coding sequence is TGCGCCAGCAGCTCCGTGGGGGGCTTGAACACTGAAGCTTTCTTT. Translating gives CASSSVGGLNTEAFF.

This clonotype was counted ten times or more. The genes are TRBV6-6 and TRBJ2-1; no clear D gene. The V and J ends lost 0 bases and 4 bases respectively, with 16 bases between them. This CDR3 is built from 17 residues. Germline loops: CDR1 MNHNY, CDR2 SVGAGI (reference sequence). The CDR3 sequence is CASSYSPPHGVYNEQFF. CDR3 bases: TGTGCCAGCAGTTACTCGCCCCCACATGGCGTTTACAATGAGCAGTTCTTC.

The CDR3 sequence is CSARAPTVDTQYF. In DNA, the CDR3 is TGCAGTGCTAGAGCCCCGACAGTGGATACGCAGTATTTT. The V call is TRBV20-1, the J call TRBJ2-3, with D possibly TRBD1 on 5 matching bases. The CDR3 extends over 13 amino acids. Germline CDR1 DFQATT, CDR2 SNEGSKA (reference sequence). V lost 1 base, J lost 6 bases, and 11 bases lay in between.

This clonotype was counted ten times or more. CDR3 sequence reads: CASRGTNTGELFF. The CDR3 DNA reads as TGTGCCAGCCGGGGGACGAACACCGGGGAGCTGTTTTTT. The chain uses TRBV19 and TRBJ2-2; D is possibly TRBD2 (6 bases). With 9 bases removed from V and 0 bases from J, the gap between germline ends came to 8 bases. The germline V gene has CDR1 LNHDA and CDR2 SQIVND (reference sequence). The CDR3 contains 13 residues.

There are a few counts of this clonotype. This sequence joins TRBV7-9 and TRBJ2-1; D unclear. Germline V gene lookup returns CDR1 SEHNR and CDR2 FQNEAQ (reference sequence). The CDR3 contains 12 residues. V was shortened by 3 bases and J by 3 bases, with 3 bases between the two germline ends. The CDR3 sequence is CASSFSYNEQFF. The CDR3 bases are TGTGCCAGCAGCTTCAGCTACAATGAGCAGTTCTTC.

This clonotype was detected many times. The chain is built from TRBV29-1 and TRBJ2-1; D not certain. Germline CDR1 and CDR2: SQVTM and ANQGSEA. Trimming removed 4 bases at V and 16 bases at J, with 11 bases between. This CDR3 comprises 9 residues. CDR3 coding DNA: TGCAGCGTTGGTCCCGAGGCCTTCTTC. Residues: CSVGPEAFF.

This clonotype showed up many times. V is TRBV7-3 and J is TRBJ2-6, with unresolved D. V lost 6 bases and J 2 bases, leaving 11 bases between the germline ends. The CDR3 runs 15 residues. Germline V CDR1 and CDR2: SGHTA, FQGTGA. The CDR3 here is CASSSSITGANVLTF. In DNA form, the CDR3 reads TGTGCCAGCAGTTCTAGTATTACTGGGGCCAACGTCCTGACTTTC. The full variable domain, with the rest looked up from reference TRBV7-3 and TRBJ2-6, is GAGVSQTPSNKVTEKGKYVELRCDPISGHTALYWYRQSLGQGPEFLIYFQGTGAADDSGLPNDRFFAVRPEGSVSTLKIQRTERGDSAVYLCASSSSITGANVLTFGAGSRLTVL.

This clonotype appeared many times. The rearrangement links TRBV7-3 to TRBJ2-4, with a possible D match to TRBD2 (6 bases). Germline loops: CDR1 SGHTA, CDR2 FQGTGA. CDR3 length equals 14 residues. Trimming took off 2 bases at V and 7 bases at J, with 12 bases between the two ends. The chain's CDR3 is CASSLGTGPNIQYF. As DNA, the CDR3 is TGTGCCAGCAGCTTAGGGACTGGGCCCAACATTCAGTACTTC.

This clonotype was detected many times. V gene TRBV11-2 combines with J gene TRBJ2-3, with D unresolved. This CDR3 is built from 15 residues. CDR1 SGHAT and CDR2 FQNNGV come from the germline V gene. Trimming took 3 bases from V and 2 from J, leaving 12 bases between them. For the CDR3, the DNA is TGTGCCAGCAGCTTTTTCCGCCAGGACACAGATACGCAGTATTTT. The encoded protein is CASSFFRQDTDTQYF.

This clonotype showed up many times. The CDR3 reads CASSKESELPDTQYF. In nucleotides, the CDR3 is TGTGCCAGCAGCAAGGAGTCAGAACTACCAGATACGCAGTATTTT. The V call is TRBV11-2, the J call TRBJ2-3; D is uncertain. CDR1 SGHAT and CDR2 FQNNGV come from the germline V gene. With 5 bases removed from V and 4 bases from J, the gap between germline ends came to 16 bases. The CDR3 runs to 15 residues.

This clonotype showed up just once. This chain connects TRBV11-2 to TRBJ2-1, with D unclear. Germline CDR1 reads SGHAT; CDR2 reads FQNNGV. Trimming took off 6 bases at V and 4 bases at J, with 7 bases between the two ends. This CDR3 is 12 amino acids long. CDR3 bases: TGTGCCAGCAGGGGCGTTTACAATGAGCAGTTCTTC. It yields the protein CASRGVYNEQFF.

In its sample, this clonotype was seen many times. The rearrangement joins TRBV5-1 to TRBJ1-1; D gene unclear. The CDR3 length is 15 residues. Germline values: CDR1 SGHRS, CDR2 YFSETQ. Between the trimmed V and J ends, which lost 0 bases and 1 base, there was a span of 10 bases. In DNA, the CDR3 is TGCGCCAGCAGCTTGGTCGGAGGGCCGAACACTGAAGCTTTCTTT. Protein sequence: CASSLVGGPNTEAFF.

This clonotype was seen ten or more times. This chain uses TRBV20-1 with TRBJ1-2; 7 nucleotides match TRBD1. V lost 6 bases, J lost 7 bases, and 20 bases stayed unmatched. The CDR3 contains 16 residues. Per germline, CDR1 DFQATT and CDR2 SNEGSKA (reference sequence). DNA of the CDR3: TGCAGTGCCCCCCCGACCCTGGTACAGGGGAGAGGTGGCTACACCTTC. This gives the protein CSAPPTLVQGRGGYTF.

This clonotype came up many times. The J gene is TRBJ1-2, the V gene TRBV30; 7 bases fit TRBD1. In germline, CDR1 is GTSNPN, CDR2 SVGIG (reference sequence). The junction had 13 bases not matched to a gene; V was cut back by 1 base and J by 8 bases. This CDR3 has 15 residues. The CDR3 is CAWSEAAGGMDGYTF. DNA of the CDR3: TGTGCCTGGAGTGAGGCGGCAGGGGGAATGGACGGCTACACCTTC.

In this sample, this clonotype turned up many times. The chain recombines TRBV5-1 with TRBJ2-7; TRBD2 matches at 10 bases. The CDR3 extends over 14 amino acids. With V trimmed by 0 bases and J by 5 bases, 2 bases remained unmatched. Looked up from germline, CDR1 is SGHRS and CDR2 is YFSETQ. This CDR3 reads CASSLGSGGDEQYF. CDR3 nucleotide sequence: TGCGCCAGCAGCTTGGGAAGCGGGGGGGACGAGCAGTACTTC.

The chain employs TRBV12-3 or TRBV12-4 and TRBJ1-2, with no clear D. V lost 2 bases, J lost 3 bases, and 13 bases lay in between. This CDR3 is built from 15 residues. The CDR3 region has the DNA TGTGCCAGCAGTTTACCGGGGTCCGTCGACTATGGCTACACCTTC. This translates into CASSLPGSVDYGYTF.

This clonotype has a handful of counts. The CDR3 DNA sequence: TGTGCCAGCAGCGTCCGGGACAGATACTCTGGGGCCAACGTCCTGACTTTC. It yields the protein CASSVRDRYSGANVLTF. The chain links TRBV11-2 to TRBJ2-6, with 7 bases aligning to TRBD1. The germline CDR1 and CDR2 sequences are SGHAT and FQNNGV. The ends lost 5 bases at V and 0 bases at J; junction bases unmatched: 7. The CDR3 is 17 residues long.

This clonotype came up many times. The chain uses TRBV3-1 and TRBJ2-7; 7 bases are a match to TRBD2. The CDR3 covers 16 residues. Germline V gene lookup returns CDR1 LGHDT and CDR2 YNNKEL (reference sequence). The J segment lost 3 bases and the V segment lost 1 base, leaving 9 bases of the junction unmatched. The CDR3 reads CASSQGGGGSVYEQYF. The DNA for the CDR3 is TGTGCCAGCAGCCAAGGAGGAGGCGGGAGTGTCTACGAGCAGTACTTC.

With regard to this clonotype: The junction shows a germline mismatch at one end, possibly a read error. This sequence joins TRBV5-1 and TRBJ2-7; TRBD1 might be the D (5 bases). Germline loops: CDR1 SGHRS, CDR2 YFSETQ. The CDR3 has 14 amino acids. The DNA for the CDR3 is TGCGCCAGCGGCTTGGGGCAACTAACCTACGAGCAGTACTTC. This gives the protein CASGLGQLTYEQYF.

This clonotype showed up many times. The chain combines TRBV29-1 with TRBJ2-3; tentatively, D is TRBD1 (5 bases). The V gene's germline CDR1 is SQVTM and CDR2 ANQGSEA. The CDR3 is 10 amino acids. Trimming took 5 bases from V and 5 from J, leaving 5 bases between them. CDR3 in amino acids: CSVQGDTQYF. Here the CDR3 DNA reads TGCAGCGTTCAGGGAGATACGCAGTATTTT.